This T cell receptor (beta chain) was identified in a study of shared clonotypes between healthy human individuals. Study-level information: A donor's plate count was three for CD4 naive and three for CD4 memory; CD8 naive had two and CD8 memory one.

This clone was recorded a few times. Replicate PCRs for sorted subsets used about 200 ng DNA; this equaled about 30,000 T cell genomes. Profiling relied on immunoSEQ multiplex PCR, and the TCRdb table lists in-frame clones only, not all of them. The sample yields 2 million to 2.5 million clones, approximately 95% seen once. V was trimmed by 11 bases and J by 5 bases, leaving 19 bases between them. CDR1 SNHLY and CDR2 FYNNEI come from the germline V gene. There are 13 residues in the CDR3. This chain joins TRBV2 and TRBJ2-7; TRBD2 might be the D (6 bases). The TCR sequence derives from a man younger than 35 in good health. Some clones in this sample may be carry-over from other donors' samples. The sequenced sample consisted of naive CD4+ T cells from PBMCs. As to subset: CD45RA+ positively selected. The CDR3 DNA is TGTGCCGCGAGGCGACCGGGAGCGGACGAGCAGTACTTC. Translating it yields CAARRPGADEQYF.